This TCR beta chain was identified during a study of shared clonotypes between healthy human individuals. The investigators split CD4+ cells into a CD45RA+ naive subset and a CD45RA-negative memory subset. Data came from immunoSEQ multiplex PCR; TCRdb stores just in-frame clones and leaves some out. The sample yields 850,000 to 1,200,000 clones, about 74% seen once. As for this clone: The target antigen is unknown. Additional DNA sequences in this sample encode the identical CDR3.

Study conclusions and caveats: Estimated richness was generally greater in naive than memory subsets.

This clonotype was sampled from a man between 18 and 35 years old in good health. The sequencing sample was made of memory CD4+ T cells sorted from blood. Subset: CD45RA-negative fraction.

The DNA of the CDR3 is TGTGCCAGAAGCTTGGAGGGATCCTACGAGCAGTACTTC. The encoded protein is CARSLEGSYEQYF. The chain joins TRBV5-3 to TRBJ2-7; D is uncertain. TRBV5-3 is an open reading frame whose function is uncertain. This CDR3 is built from 13 residues. Deletions cut 0 bases from V and 1 base from J, with 5 bases between.